Sequencing of this T cell receptor (beta chain) was carried out in a study of human CD8 memory T cell subsets. Study observations and caveats: Estimates computed with Chao1 suggested greater diversity in stem-like memory T cells than in precursor exhausted T cells.

This CDR3 has 16 amino acids. Per the germline V gene, CDR1 is SEHNR and CDR2 is FQNEAQ (reference sequence). Total RNA was taken from approximately 140,000 sorted CD8+ T cells, in duplicate, per subset. UMI-labeled 5' RACE was used, and it produced the TCR beta libraries. TCRdb reprocessed the 5' RACE reads and reports one entry per CDR3 protein, with no DNA. The sample has about 11,000 distinct CDR3 sequences; the top ten hold about 16%. This clonotype is identified as medium-sized (0.01 to 0.1%) from frequency. Its antigen is unidentified. Sequenced: CD8+ T cells from PBMCs. The sequence was collected from a human donor in good health. The V call is TRBV7-9, the J call TRBJ2-7; TCRdb picks TRBD2, but there is no DNA to check that call. CDR3 protein: CASSSILAGGDYEQYF.